Detailed here is one TCR beta chain. Its antigen is undetermined. Other DNA sequences within the sample encode an identical CDR3. Germline CDR1 SGHVS, CDR2 FQNEAQ. The CDR3 contains 12 residues. Trimming took off 8 bases at V and 3 bases at J, with 9 bases between the two ends. This record belongs to a study of T cell responses to AZD1222 COVID-19 vaccine. The study, taken as a whole, reports: The donor group comprised mostly white British people and more females; the analysis possibly underestimated clonal diversity. Baseline antibody screening turned up just 6 or 7 seropositive AZD1222 recipients. The peak T cell response came first, and repertoires were sampled only after it. Spike-specific TCR breadth and depth grew following two AZD1222 doses.

Clones were sequenced by immunoSEQ multiplex PCR, and TCRdb holds only the in-frame ones, with some missing. The repertoire has 200,000 to 300,000 clones, over 90% of them found once; the top ten carry 0.5% to 0.7%. The gene calls are TRBV7-8 and TRBJ2-3; D may be TRBD1 (5 bases). This receptor was obtained from an adult in good health. Source: peripheral blood, taken on day 0 of AZD1222 vaccination. The CDR3 region has the DNA TGTGCCAGCTCCCAGGGAACAGATACGCAGTATTTT. This translates into CASSQGTDTQYF.